This TCR beta chain appears in the sequencing data of a study of long-term antiretroviral therapy in people with HIV. The study, taken as a whole, reports: Blood collection from about 2003 to 2018 possibly occurred under older ART regimens. At every time point, clones expanded before ART dominated the repertoire.

With survey level as its setting, the immunoSEQ assay was v3.0. The repertoire was sequenced with immunoSEQ multiplex PCR; TCRdb's copy has only in-frame clones and lacks some. The sample has around 20,000 clones; approximately 78% are singletons. The germline V gene has CDR1 PRHDT and CDR2 FYEKMQ (reference sequence). The CDR3 sequence is 15 residues long. About this clone: Its antigen remains unknown.

Only United States sites treated participants with HIV. Material: unsorted PBMCs, obtained 0.6 years after starting antiretroviral therapy. The rearrangement links TRBV13 to TRBJ2-5; a possible D gene is TRBD1 (6 bases). The tail of the sequence fits TRBJ2-7 better, so the J call may be wrong. This receptor was identified in a woman between 18 and 30 years old with HIV. Written as DNA, the CDR3 is TGTGCCAGCAGCTTACGGCAGGGGCAATCCTACGAGCAGTACTTC. Translated, it gives CASSLRQGQSYEQYF.